This T cell receptor (beta chain) was documented in a study of early T cells in non-severe SARS-CoV-2 infection. Overall study: Whole-blood bulk RNA, unsorted, was sequenced, and chains were unpaired.

One entry per CDR3 protein, called by TCRdb with MiXCR from the 5' RACE reads. The sample yields some 80,000 distinct CDR3 sequences, about 13% seen once. This clonotype was seen ten or more times. Per germline, CDR1 WSHSY and CDR2 SAAADI. CDR3 size: 14 residues. V dropped 7 bases and J dropped 3; count of bases not matched to a gene: 8. The material sequenced was whole blood. This receptor was obtained from an adult who was a healthcare worker with PCR-confirmed SARS-CoV-2 infection or an uninfected control (not recorded which). This chain connects TRBV10-2 to TRBJ1-1, with 7 bases that match TRBD1. The CDR3 loop is CASKGQRLHTEAFF. CDR3 in DNA: TGCGCCAGCAAGGGACAGAGATTACACACTGAAGCTTTCTTT.